The T cell receptor beta chain described here comes from a study of T cells in Graves' hyperthyroidism and ophthalmopathy. The CDR3 consists of 13 residues. Germline CDR1 and CDR2: SGHRS and YFSETQ. On this clonotype itself: Germline and junction disagree at one end, which may indicate a read error.

Amplification of TCR beta CDR3 regions used RNA as the template. The primer set for the first-round RT-PCR of the TCR CDR3 was HTBI. TCRdb reanalysed the multiplex PCR reads using MiXCR and keeps one entry per CDR3 protein. The sample shows hundreds of thousands of distinct CDR3 sequences, less than 20% of them seen only once. J is TRBJ1-6 and V is TRBV5-1, with D unresolved. The TCR was taken from a man aged 40-55 years with Graves' ophthalmopathy. What was sequenced was blood. The CDR3 spells CASSTYRNSPLHF. CDR3 DNA: TGTGCCAGCAGCACCTACAGAAATTCACCCCTCCACTTT. Filled out from reference TRBV5-1 and TRBJ1-6, the complete variable domain reads KAGVTQTPRYLIKTRGQQVTLSCSPISGHRSVSWYQQTPGQGLQFLFEYFSETQRNKGNFPGRFSGRQFSNSRSEMNVSTLELGDSALYLCASSTYRNSPLHFGNGTRLTVT.